Presented here are 25 T cell receptor beta chains from one specimen sequenced in a study of blood T cell repertoires in COVID-19. The protocol was immunoSEQ multiplex PCR, while the TCRdb copy is restricted to in-frame clones and leaves out a portion. The sample lists 250,000 or so clones, approximately 90% occurring once. Sequencing was done on a sample of PBMCs or T cells enriched from blood (not recorded which). These receptors all stem from a man aged 40-50 years who had been exposed to COVID-19.

This clone turned up a few times. The CDR3 DNA reads as TGTGCCAGCAGCCGGACCCTAGCGGGAGTTGAGCAGTTCTTC. The encoded protein is CASSRTLAGVEQFF. The chain carries TRBV7-9 and TRBJ2-1; 10 nucleotides line up with TRBD2. Germline CDR1 and CDR2: SEHNR and FQNEAQ (reference sequence). V was clipped by 5 bases and J by 9 bases; unmatched bases: 7. The CDR3 is 14 amino acids.

This rearrangement joins TRBV14 to TRBJ1-1; the match to TRBD1 covers 7 bases. CDR1 and CDR2 from the germline V gene are SGHDN and FVKESK. CDR3 length: 12 residues. V trimming: 4 bases; J trimming: 10 bases; junction bases outside the gene matches: 6. CDR3 loop: CASSRQGRVAFF. Here the CDR3 DNA reads TGTGCCAGCAGCCGACAGGGTAGGGTAGCTTTCTTT.

The chain combines TRBV4-1 with TRBJ1-6; a weak D match, TRBD1 (6 bases). The CDR3 totals 15 residues. Germline V gives CDR1 MGHRA, CDR2 YSYEKL. V lost 8 bases and J lost 1, with 12 bases in between. The CDR3 bases are TGCGCCAGCGTCGAAGGGGGATCCTATAATTCACCCCTCCACTTT. Translating it yields CASVEGGSYNSPLHF.

The genes are TRBV30 and TRBJ1-1; no clear D. The CDR3 loop spans 13 amino acids. Germline V gene lookup returns CDR1 GTSNPN and CDR2 SVGIG (reference sequence). The germline V and J ends were trimmed by 4 bases and 2 bases, with 11 bases remaining between them. As DNA, the CDR3 is TGTGCCTGGACCCCTCAGTTTAACACTGAAGCTTTCTTT. Protein product: CAWTPQFNTEAFF.

The chain carries TRBV9 and TRBJ2-5; TRBD2 matches at 15 bases. The CDR3 extends over 17 amino acids. CDR1 SGDLS and CDR2 YYNGEE come from the germline V gene. The V gene end was trimmed by 6 bases and the J gene end by 4 bases; junction bases not matched to a gene: 10. For the CDR3, the DNA is TGTGCCAGCAACACACTAGGACTAGCGGGAGGGGGAGAGACCCAGTACTTC. This codes for CASNTLGLAGGGETQYF.

The V gene is TRBV6-6, the J gene TRBJ2-2, with 8 bases identical to TRBD1. This CDR3 has 14 amino acids. The junction had 6 bases not matched to a gene; V was cut back by 10 bases and J by 2 bases. Germline CDR1 reads MNHNY; CDR2 reads SVGAGI (reference sequence). The CDR3 reads CATWGQANTGELFF. The CDR3 bases are TGTGCCACCTGGGGACAGGCTAACACCGGGGAGCTGTTTTTT.

The table lists this clone with a few counts. The J gene is TRBJ2-7, the V gene TRBV7-8; weak D call: TRBD2 (5 bases). V dropped 5 bases and J dropped 4 bases, with 18 bases sitting between them. Germline CDR1 reads SGHVS; CDR2 reads FQNEAQ. The CDR3 is made up of 15 amino acids. The CDR3, as DNA: TGTGCCAGCAGCGGCACTAGGATGTTATTATACGAGCAGTACTTC. Amino acids: CASSGTRMLLYEQYF. The full variable domain, completed using reference TRBV7-8 and TRBJ2-7, is GAGVSQSPRYKVAKRGQDVALRCDPISGHVSLFWYQQALGQGPEFLTYFQNEAQLDKSGLPSDRFFAERPEGSVSTLKIQRTQQEDSAVYLCASSGTRMLLYEQYFGPGTRLTVT.

V usage is TRBV5-4 and J usage is TRBJ2-1, with D tentatively TRBD2 (5 bases). This CDR3 spans 16 amino acids. Germline CDR1 is SGHNT and CDR2 is YYREEE (reference sequence). The V gene lost 0 bases and the J gene lost 0 bases, with 10 bases spanning the gap. In DNA form, the CDR3 reads TGTGCCAGCAGCTTGGGAGGGCAGAGCTCCTACAATGAGCAGTTCTTC. Translating it yields CASSLGGQSSYNEQFF. The variable domain in full, with the rest retrieved from reference TRBV5-4 and TRBJ2-1, is ETGVTQSPTHLIKTRGQQVTLRCSSQSGHNTVSWYQQALGQGPQFIFQYYREEENGRGNFPPRFSGLQFPNYSSELNVNALELDDSALYLCASSLGGQSSYNEQFFGPGTRLTVL.

The chain links TRBV27 to TRBJ2-7; 10 bases are shared with TRBD1. V lost 5 bases, J lost 6 bases, and 10 bases stayed unmatched. Germline lookup yields CDR1 MNHEY and CDR2 SMNVEV (reference sequence). The CDR3 has 15 amino acids. CDR3 nucleotides: TGTGCCAGCAGTCGTAGGACCGGGACAGGGGCCGAGCAGTACTTC. It is translated as CASSRRTGTGAEQYF.

This clone came up once. The V and J genes are TRBV7-9 and TRBJ1-1; D not certain. The CDR3 consists of 18 residues. Trimming shortened V by 5 bases and J by 0 bases, and 22 bases separated the two germline ends. The V gene's germline CDR1 is SEHNR and CDR2 FQNEAQ (reference sequence). The CDR3 region has the DNA TGTGCCAGCAGCCGGGATAACATCCGAGGGCTCTTGAACACTGAAGCTTTCTTT. Translated: CASSRDNIRGLLNTEAFF.

The gene calls are TRBV4-3 and TRBJ2-3; 14 bases agree with TRBD2. This CDR3 comprises 19 residues. Germline V gene lookup returns CDR1 LGHNA and CDR2 YSLEER. Trimming cost V 1 base and J 0 bases; bases outside gene matches: 6. The CDR3 region is CASSQGGLAGVSSTDTQYF. As DNA, the CDR3 is TGCGCCAGCAGCCAAGGGGGACTAGCGGGAGTATCTAGCACAGATACGCAGTATTTT.

J is TRBJ2-1 and V is TRBV27; the D is unclear. CDR1 and CDR2 from the germline V gene are MNHEY and SMNVEV (reference sequence). V was cut by 4 bases and J by 0 bases, with 7 bases left in between. The CDR3 loop spans 14 amino acids. The CDR3: CASSSQSSYNEQFF. CDR3 coding DNA: TGTGCCAGCAGTTCACAAAGCTCCTACAATGAGCAGTTCTTC.

This clone came up a few times. The rearrangement links TRBV2 to TRBJ2-7; TRBD2 aligns across 11 bases. Germline V lookup: CDR1 SNHLY, CDR2 FYNNEI. CDR3 length: 13 residues. Germline trimming cut 6 bases from V and 4 bases from J; bases unmatched to any gene: 2. DNA for the CDR3: TGTGCCAGCAGGACTAGCGGGGTGTACGAGCAGTACTTC. Translation: CASRTSGVYEQYF.

V gene TRBV2 combines with J gene TRBJ2-7; 13 bases agree with TRBD2. Germline values: CDR1 SNHLY, CDR2 FYNNEI. With 6 bases clipped from V and 6 bases from J, the junction kept 5 bases outside the gene matches. CDR3 size: 14 residues. CDR3 DNA: TGTGCCAGCAGATCTAGGACTAGCGGGGGCGAGCAGTACTTC. Its protein is CASRSRTSGGEQYF.

The chain carries TRBV19 and TRBJ1-5, with D tentatively TRBD1 (6 bases). Germline CDR1 LNHDA, CDR2 SQIVND (reference sequence). Trimming took off 4 bases at V and 7 bases at J, with 17 bases between the two ends. The CDR3 contains 15 residues. CDR3 amino acids: CASSTTGFRGQPQHF. DNA of the CDR3: TGTGCCAGTAGTACTACAGGGTTTCGCGGGCAGCCCCAGCATTTT. The full variable domain, rest sourced from reference TRBV19 and TRBJ1-5, is DGGITQSPKYLFRKEGQNVTLSCEQNLNHDAMYWYRQDPGQGLRLIYYSQIVNDFQKGDIAEGYSVSREKKESFPLTVTSAQKNPTAFYLCASSTTGFRGQPQHFGDGTRLSIL.

This sequence joins TRBV27 and TRBJ2-5; TRBD2 agrees at 12 bases. Germline assignment: CDR1 MNHEY and CDR2 SMNVEV (reference sequence). The CDR3 totals 16 residues. The V and J ends lost 5 bases and 2 bases, in that order; junction bases with no gene match: 6. The CDR3 DNA sequence: TGTGCCAGCAGTCCCCGACTAGCGGGAGAGCAAGAGACCCAGTACTTC. It translates to CASSPRLAGEQETQYF.

The DNA for the CDR3 is TGTGCCAGTAGTATTGTAATGTCGTTGAACACTGAAGCTTTCTTT. Encoded protein: CASSIVMSLNTEAFF. The chain couples TRBV19 to TRBJ1-1; D remains unclear. The germline V gene encodes CDR1 LNHDA and CDR2 SQIVND (reference sequence). CDR3 length equals 15 residues. Trimming removed 3 bases from V and 0 bases from J, with 11 bases in between. The full variable domain, rest sourced from reference TRBV19 and TRBJ1-1, is DGGITQSPKYLFRKEGQNVTLSCEQNLNHDAMYWYRQDPGQGLRLIYYSQIVNDFQKGDIAEGYSVSREKKESFPLTVTSAQKNPTAFYLCASSIVMSLNTEAFFGQGTRLTVV.

This chain uses TRBV24-1 with TRBJ1-1; a weak D match, TRBD1 (6 bases). Germline CDR1 KGHDR, CDR2 SFDVKD. The CDR3 spans 12 residues. V gave up 9 bases and J gave up 3 bases, with 10 bases separating them. In DNA, the CDR3 is TGTGCCACCGCCGGACAGTACACTGAAGCTTTCTTT. Encoded protein: CATAGQYTEAFF.

The chain employs TRBV5-4 and TRBJ1-1, with TRBD1 as a possible D gene (5 bases). The V and J ends lost 5 bases and 0 bases respectively, with 14 bases between them. The CDR3 extends over 15 amino acids. Germline CDR1 SGHNT, CDR2 YYREEE (reference sequence). The CDR3 here is CASSGIRDLNTEAFF. The DNA for the CDR3 is TGTGCCAGCAGTGGGATTAGGGACTTGAACACTGAAGCTTTCTTT.

The CDR3 here is CASSFHGTGVYEQYF. CDR3 nucleotides: TGTGCCAGCAGTTTCCACGGGACAGGGGTATACGAGCAGTACTTC. V is TRBV28 and J is TRBJ2-7, with TRBD1 identical over 10 bases. J was trimmed by 4 bases and V by 3 bases; bases with no gene match: 6. Per germline, CDR1 MDHEN and CDR2 SYDVKM. This CDR3 spans 15 amino acids.

The V call is TRBV19, the J call TRBJ1-1; 7 bases fit TRBD1. The CDR3 covers 22 residues. Germline CDR1 is LNHDA and CDR2 is SQIVND (reference sequence). Trimming cost V 1 base and J 0 bases; bases outside gene matches: 23. The CDR3 DNA reads as TGTGCCAGTAGTATAGGCCCCACCTTCGACAGGGCCGGTCGTTACATGAACACTGAAGCTTTCTTT. It encodes CASSIGPTFDRAGRYMNTEAFF.

This clone was recorded only once. The rearrangement joins TRBV7-9 to TRBJ1-3, with D uncertain. This CDR3 region has 12 residues. Trimming shortened V by 1 base and J by 8 bases, and 6 bases separated the two germline ends. Germline V gene data show CDR1 as SEHNR and CDR2 as FQNEAQ (reference sequence). The CDR3 DNA follows: TGTGCCAGCAGCTTAGGAGGTGACACCATATATTTT. Its translation: CASSLGGDTIYF. Filled out from reference TRBV7-9 and TRBJ1-3, the complete variable domain reads DTGVSQNPRHKITKRGQNVTFRCDPISEHNRLYWYRQTLGQGPEFLTYFQNEAQLEKSRLLSDRFSAERPKGSFSTLEIQRTEQGDSAMYLCASSLGGDTIYFGEGSWLTVV.

V usage is TRBV7-3 and J usage is TRBJ2-5; D is uncertain. Germline V lookup: CDR1 SGHTA, CDR2 FQGTGA. CDR3 length: 15 amino acids. V was pared by 0 bases and J by 2 bases, with 10 bases between. The CDR3 region has the DNA TGTGCCAGCAGCTTAACGTCGTCAGTACAAGAGACCCAGTACTTC. Its translation is CASSLTSSVQETQYF.

This chain uses TRBV28 with TRBJ2-6, with no clear D. Between the trimmed V and J ends, which lost 3 bases and 0 bases, there was a span of 15 bases. This CDR3 comprises 18 residues. CDR1 and CDR2 from the germline V gene are MDHEN and SYDVKM. This CDR3 reads CASSFFRQDYSGANVLTF. The DNA of the CDR3 is TGTGCCAGCAGTTTCTTCAGGCAGGATTACTCTGGGGCCAACGTCCTGACTTTC. Full variable domain (remainder filled in from reference TRBV28 and TRBJ2-6): DVKVTQSSRYLVKRTGEKVFLECVQDMDHENMFWYRQDPGLGLRLIYFSYDVKMKEKGDIPEGYSVSREKKERFSLILESASTNQTSMYLCASSFFRQDYSGANVLTFGAGSRLTVL.

The rearrangement uses TRBV7-9 and TRBJ2-5, with a possible D match to TRBD1 (5 bases). The CDR3 totals 14 residues. Trimming took 2 bases from V and 4 from J, leaving 11 bases between them. The germline CDR1 and CDR2 sequences are SEHNR and FQNEAQ (reference sequence). CDR3 residues: CASSLSSRGETQYF. The CDR3 DNA sequence: TGTGCCAGCAGCTTATCTTCTAGGGGAGAGACCCAGTACTTC. The whole variable domain, remainder taken from reference TRBV7-9 and TRBJ2-5, is DTGVSQNPRHKITKRGQNVTFRCDPISEHNRLYWYRQTLGQGPEFLTYFQNEAQLEKSRLLSDRFSAERPKGSFSTLEIQRTEQGDSAMYLCASSLSSRGETQYFGPGTRLLVL.